This TCR beta chain was recorded in a study of regulatory T cells in long-lasting Graves disease. Construction of TCR beta libraries relied on iRepertoire HTBI primers and on Arm-PCR targeting CDR3 regions. TCRdb itself ran the multiplex PCR reads through MiXCR, one entry per CDR3 protein. The sample shows about 500,000 distinct CDR3 sequences, more than 10% of them seen only once. This clonotype was detected a few times. The antigen remains unidentified. Time point described: newly diagnosed GD, antithyroid drugs for less than 3 months. The TCR library used RNA extracted from PBMCs. Study-wide results and limits: Patients with persistent disease shared over 2,500 public clonotypes, outpacing the approximately 920 shared by new patients.

CDR1 and CDR2 (germline): SGHKS, YYEKEE (reference sequence). This CDR3 comprises 14 residues. V gave up 4 bases and J gave up 5 bases; unmatched junction bases: 8. This sample also appeared in a second study, on T cells in Graves' hyperthyroidism and ophthalmopathy.

This chain connects TRBV5-5 to TRBJ2-7; 8 bases fit TRBD1. The TCR originated in a woman in her 30s with Graves disease. The material sequenced was peripheral blood mononuclear cells (PBMCs), taken at new diagnosis, from a patient treated with antithyroid drugs. In DNA form, the CDR3 reads TGTGCCAGCAGCCCATACAGGGGGATTAACGAGCAGTACTTC. Residues: CASSPYRGINEQYF.